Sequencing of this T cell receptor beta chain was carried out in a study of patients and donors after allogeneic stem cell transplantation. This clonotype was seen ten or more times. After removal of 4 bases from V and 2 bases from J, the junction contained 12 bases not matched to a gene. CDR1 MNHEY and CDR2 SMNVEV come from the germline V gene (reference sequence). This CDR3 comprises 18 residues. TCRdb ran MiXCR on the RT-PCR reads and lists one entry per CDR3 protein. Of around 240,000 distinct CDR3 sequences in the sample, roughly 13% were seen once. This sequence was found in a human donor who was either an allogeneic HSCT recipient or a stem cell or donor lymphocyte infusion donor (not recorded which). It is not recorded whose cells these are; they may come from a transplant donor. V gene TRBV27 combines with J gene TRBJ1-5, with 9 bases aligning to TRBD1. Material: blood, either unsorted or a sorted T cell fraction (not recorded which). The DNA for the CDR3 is TGTGCCAGCAGTTCCAAGCCGGGACAGGGACGGGGCAATCAGCCCCAGCATTTT. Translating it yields CASSSKPGQGRGNQPQHF.